The T cell receptor (beta chain) described here comes from a study of blood T cells in healthy people across ages. The people who gave samples were healthy Caucasians from Russia, aged roughly 6 to 100. CDR3 length equals 12 residues. Germline loops: CDR1 MRHNA, CDR2 SNTAGT. Together with a sample-barcoded 5' primer, a J-beta primer mix was included in a second PCR lasting roughly 6 to 12 cycles. TCRdb re-analysed the 5' RACE reads in MiXCR, keeping a single row per CDR3 protein. The profile shows about 1.4 million distinct CDR3 sequences, 59% of them singletons. The TCR comes from a man younger than 35 in good health. The material sequenced was blood. The chain uses TRBV6-4 and TRBJ2-5; D unresolved. Matching the DNA end better, TRBJ2-7 makes the J call doubtful. CDR3 nucleotides: TGTGCCATTACTCACAACCCCTACGAGCAGTACTTC. Protein sequence: CAITHNPYEQYF.